This is a list of T cell receptor beta chains from one sample in a study of blood T cell repertoires in COVID-19. Data came from immunoSEQ multiplex PCR; TCRdb stores just in-frame clones and leaves some out. The sample shows around 270,000 clones, 86% of them seen only once. The source material was peripheral blood. These receptors all stem from a young man with active or convalescent COVID-19. CDR3s leave out the opening cysteine and the closing phenylalanine or tryptophan. The order of the fields is clone size, V gene, J gene, CDR3 protein. Only part of the rows carry a size: once, few, many, or a class if the clone is expanded.

>once|TRBV10-3|TRBJ2-5
AISRGMVETQY
>.|TRBV6-2/TRBV6-3|TRBJ2-3
ASSALRDRTQY
>.|TRBV30|TRBJ1-1
AWELQGYTEAF
>.|TRBV11-3|TRBJ2-5
ASSGGISETQY
>.|TRBV3-1/TRBV3-2|TRBJ2-1
ASSRRTGGNEQF
>many|TRBV5-6|TRBJ1-3
ASSLAAVSGNTIY
>.|TRBV2|TRBJ2-5
ASSGSRGRETQY
>.|TRBV4-1|TRBJ1-2
ASSQVLGASNYGYT
>once|TRBV7-9|TRBJ2-7
ASSPGQDEQY
>few|TRBV19|TRBJ1-6
ASSMGTRNSPLH
>.|TRBV5-6|TRBJ1-2
ASSLDRGYAGYT
>.|TRBV7-9|TRBJ2-5
ATLLIRDRDQETQY
>.|TRBV6-2/TRBV6-3|TRBJ1-2
ASSLQVDYGYT
>.|TRBV27|TRBJ2-1
ASSSTDKIENEQF
>.|TRBV3-1/TRBV3-2|TRBJ2-1
ASSQDSGGLEQF
>.|TRBV7-9|TRBJ2-7
ASSTMTSGGPYEQY
>once|TRBV20-1|TRBJ1-1
SASGGSTEAF
>.|TRBV5-6|TRBJ2-7
ASSPDRDYEQY
>.|TRBV5-1|TRBJ2-5
ASSYTADNRETQY
>few|TRBV14|TRBJ2-7
ASSRDRTNYEQY
>.|TRBV5-1|TRBJ1-4
ATRQDSGTNEKLF
>.|TRBV30|TRBJ1-4
AWDQGQNEKLF
>.|TRBV29-1|TRBJ2-7
SVEIRDIVSYEQY
>few|TRBV10-3|TRBJ2-7
AISGDRGLSYEQY
>.|TRBV7-9|TRBJ2-7
ATARQGLSYEQY
>few|TRBV7-9|TRBJ2-7
ATRAGDSYEQY